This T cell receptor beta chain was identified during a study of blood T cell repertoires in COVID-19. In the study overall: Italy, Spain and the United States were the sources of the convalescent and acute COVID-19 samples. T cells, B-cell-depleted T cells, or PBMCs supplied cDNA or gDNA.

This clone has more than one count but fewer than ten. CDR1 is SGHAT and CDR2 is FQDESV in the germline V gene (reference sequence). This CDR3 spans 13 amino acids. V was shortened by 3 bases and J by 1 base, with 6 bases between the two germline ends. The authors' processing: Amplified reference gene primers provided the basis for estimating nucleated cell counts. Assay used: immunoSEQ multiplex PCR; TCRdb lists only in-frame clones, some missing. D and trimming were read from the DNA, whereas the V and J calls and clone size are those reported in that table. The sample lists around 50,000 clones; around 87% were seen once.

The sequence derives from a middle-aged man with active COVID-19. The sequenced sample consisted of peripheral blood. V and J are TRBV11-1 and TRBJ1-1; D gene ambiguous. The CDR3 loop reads CASSFTENTEAFF. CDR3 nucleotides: TGTGCCAGCAGCTTCACAGAGAACACTGAAGCTTTCTTT.